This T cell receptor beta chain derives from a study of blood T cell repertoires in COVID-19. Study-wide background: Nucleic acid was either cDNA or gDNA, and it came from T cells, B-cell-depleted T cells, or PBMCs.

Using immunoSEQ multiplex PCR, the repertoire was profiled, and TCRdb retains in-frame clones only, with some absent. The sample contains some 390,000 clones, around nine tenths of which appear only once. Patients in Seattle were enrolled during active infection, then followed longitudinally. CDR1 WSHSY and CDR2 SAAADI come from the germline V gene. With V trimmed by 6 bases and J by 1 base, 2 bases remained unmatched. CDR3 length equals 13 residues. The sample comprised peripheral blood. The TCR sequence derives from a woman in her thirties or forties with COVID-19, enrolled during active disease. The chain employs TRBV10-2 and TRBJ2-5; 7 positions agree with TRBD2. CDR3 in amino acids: CASRWGGQETQYF. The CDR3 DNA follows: TGCGCCAGCAGATGGGGGGGCCAAGAGACCCAGTACTTC.